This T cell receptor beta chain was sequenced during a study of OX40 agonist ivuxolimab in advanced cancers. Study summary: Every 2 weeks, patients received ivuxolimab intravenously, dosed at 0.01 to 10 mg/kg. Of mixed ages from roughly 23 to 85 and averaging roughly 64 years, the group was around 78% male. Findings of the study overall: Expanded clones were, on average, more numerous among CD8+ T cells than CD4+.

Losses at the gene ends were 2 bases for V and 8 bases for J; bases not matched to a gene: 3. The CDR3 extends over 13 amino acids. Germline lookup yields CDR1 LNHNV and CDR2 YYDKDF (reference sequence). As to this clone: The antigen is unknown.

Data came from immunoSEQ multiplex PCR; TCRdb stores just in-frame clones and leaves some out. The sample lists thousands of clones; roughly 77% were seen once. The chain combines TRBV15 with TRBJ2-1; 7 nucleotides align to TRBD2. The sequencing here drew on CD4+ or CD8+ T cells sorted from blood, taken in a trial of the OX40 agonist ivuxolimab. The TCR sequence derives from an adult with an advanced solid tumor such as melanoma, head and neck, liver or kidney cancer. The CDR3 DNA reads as TGTGCCACCAGCAGATTTGCGGGGGATGAGCAGTTCTTC. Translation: CATSRFAGDEQFF.